The clone carrying this T cell receptor (beta chain) was seen repeatedly, ten times or more. Antigen: not known. This sample holds PBMCs from 8 to 10 ml fresh peripheral blood. These data are taken from a study of T cells in Graves' hyperthyroidism and ophthalmopathy. At the level of the study: At the time of initial diagnosis and before any treatment, peripheral blood was collected. Findings and caveats of the study: The majority of expanded thyroid clonotypes above 0.001 also appeared in blood. Prediction of ophthalmopathy progression came a median roughly 6.6 months pre-onset.

With 4 bases removed from V and 0 bases from J, the gap between germline ends came to 10 bases. CDR1 is SQVTM and CDR2 is ANQGSEA in the germline V gene. CDR3 length: 13 amino acids. Regions amplified from RNA transcripts were the TCR beta CDR3 regions. The study used the HTBI primer set for a first-round RT-PCR of the TCR CDR3. MiXCR, applied by TCRdb to the multiplex PCR reads, yields one record per CDR3 protein. The sample lists almost 350,000 distinct CDR3 sequences, less than 20% occurring once. Sequencing input: blood. The sequence was collected from a woman between 35 and 50 years old with Graves' ophthalmopathy. This sequence joins TRBV29-1 and TRBJ2-7; a possible D gene is TRBD1 (5 bases). CDR3 coding DNA: TGCAGCGTTGCGACAGATAGCTCCTACGAGCAGTACTTC. This codes for CSVATDSSYEQYF.